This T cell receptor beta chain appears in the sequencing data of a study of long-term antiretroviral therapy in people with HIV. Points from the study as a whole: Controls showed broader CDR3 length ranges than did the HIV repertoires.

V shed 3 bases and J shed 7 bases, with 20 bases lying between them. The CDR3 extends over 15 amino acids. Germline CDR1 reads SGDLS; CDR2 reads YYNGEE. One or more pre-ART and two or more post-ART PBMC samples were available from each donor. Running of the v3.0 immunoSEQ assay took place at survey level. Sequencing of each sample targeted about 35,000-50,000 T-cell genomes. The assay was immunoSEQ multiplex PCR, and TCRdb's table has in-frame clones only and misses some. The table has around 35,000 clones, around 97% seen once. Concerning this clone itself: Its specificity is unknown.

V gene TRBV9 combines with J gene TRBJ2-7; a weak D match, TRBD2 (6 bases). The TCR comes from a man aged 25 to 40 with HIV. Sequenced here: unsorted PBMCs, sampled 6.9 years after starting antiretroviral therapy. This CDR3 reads CASSDRPDWGGEQYF. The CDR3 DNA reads TGTGCCAGCAGCGACCGTCCGGACTGGGGAGGAGAGCAGTACTTC. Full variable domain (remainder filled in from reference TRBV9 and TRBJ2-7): DSGVTQTPKHLITATGQRVTLRCSPRSGDLSVYWYQQSLDQGLQFLIQYYNGEERAKGNILERFSAQQFPDLHSELNLSSLELGDSALYFCASSDRPDWGGEQYFGPGTRLTVT.